The clone carrying this T cell receptor beta chain was detected a few times. This CDR3 has 11 residues. Germline V gene data show CDR1 as DFQATT and CDR2 as SNEGSKA (reference sequence). V lost 5 bases and J 11 bases, leaving 15 bases between the germline ends. This entry is derived from a study of T-cell reconstitution after alpha-beta-depleted transplantation in children. Library preparation (for TCRbeta) was performed with unique molecular identifiers. Each CDR3 protein is one row after TCRdb ran MiXCR on the PCR reads. The sample has about 540,000 distinct CDR3 sequences; about 18% are singletons.

The clonotype was recovered from a human donor who donated a stem cell graft to a child with acute lymphoblastic leukemia. The rearrangement links TRBV20-1 to TRBJ1-1; no clear D gene. Sequenced here: PBMCs from the stem cell graft donor, sampled from the stem cell graft. CDR3 bases: TGCAGTGCTGCCGGGTCGCAGCGGGCTTTCTTT. Translating gives CSAAGSQRAFF.